Below, 10 T cell receptor delta chains from the same sample are listed, as sequenced in a study of Vδ1+ human thymocytes. Their specific antigens are unknown. The study's findings and limits: Thymic TRG and TRD repertoires appeared highly polyclonal.

Sequences come from RNA converted to cDNA by reverse transcription. Multiplex PCR used pooled V-gene forward primers and a constant-region reverse primer to amplify CDR3s. TCRdb re-analyzed the multiplex PCR reads via CATT. The data hold about 50,000 delta-chain clones, with approximately 16% observed a single time. Sequencing was carried out using Vdelta1+ gamma-delta thymocytes from the thymus. As to subset: FACS-sorted CD3+ TCRalphabeta- TCRVdelta1+ TCRVdelta2- thymocytes. The receptor set was obtained from a girl under three years old who had congenital heart surgery.

The chain links TRAV29/DV5 to TRDJ3, with 9 nucleotides matching TRDD3. CDR1 and CDR2 (germline): NSMFDY, ISSIKDK. The trim removed 0 bases at V and 0 bases at J, leaving 28 bases unmatched. This CDR3 contains 26 residues. DNA of the CDR3: TGTGCAGCAAGCGCGGACACCCACAAATCTCCCTTACTGGGGGACGTAAGCTCCTGGGACACCCGACAGATGTTTTTC. Translated: CAASADTHKSPLLGDVSSWDTRQMFF.

The chain couples TRDV1 to TRDJ1; D not certain. Germline lookup yields CDR1 TSWWSYY and CDR2 QGS. This CDR3 comprises 15 residues. Deletions cut 2 bases from V and 0 bases from J, with 10 bases between. CDR3 DNA sequence: TGTGCTCTTGGGGAATTCCGGGTGTACACCGATAAACTCATCTTT. Translating it yields CALGEFRVYTDKLIF.

This clone came up a few times. The V call is TRDV1, the J call TRDJ1; 12 nucleotides match TRDD3. Germline CDR1 TSWWSYY, CDR2 QGS. This CDR3 is built from 20 residues. J lost 1 base, V lost 2 bases, and 14 bases had no gene match. CDR3 DNA: TGTGCTCTTGGGGAAAAGGTGGTACTCTGGGGGATACGCTTCACCGATAAACTCATCTTT. Protein sequence: CALGEKVVLWGIRFTDKLIF.

The gene calls are TRDV1 and TRDJ1; 8 nucleotides match TRDD2. J gave up 5 bases and V 5 bases, and 13 bases lay outside the gene matches. The CDR3 contains 16 residues. The germline V gene encodes CDR1 TSWWSYY and CDR2 QGS. DNA for the CDR3: TGTGCTCTTGGGAACGGACCCTTCCTATCTCTGGATAAACTCATCTTT. Translating it yields CALGNGPFLSLDKLIF.

This chain connects TRDV1 to TRDJ1; 10 bases line up with TRDD3. The CDR3 contains 20 residues. CDR1 and CDR2 (germline): TSWWSYY, QGS. With V trimmed by 4 bases and J by 9 bases, 26 bases remained unmatched. The CDR3 region has the DNA TGTGCTCTTGGGGCCGACAGCCTCCAACGTACTGGGGGATCCCGGGGGGAACTCATCTTT. Translating it yields CALGADSLQRTGGSRGELIF.

This clone was detected many times. The same CDR3 also results from other DNA sequences found in this sample. The V gene is TRAV29/DV5, the J gene TRDJ1; 9 bases are a match to TRDD2. The CDR3 is 16 amino acids. Unmatched junction bases numbered 20, after V lost 6 bases and J lost 8 bases. Germline loops: CDR1 NSMFDY, CDR2 ISSIKDK. CDR3 region: CAETFLRTHWGPKLIF. The CDR3 DNA is TGTGCAGAGACCTTCCTACGTACTCACTGGGGACCGAAACTCATCTTT.

This clone has only a few counts. The chain employs TRDV1 and TRDJ1; 7 nucleotides agree with TRDD3. This CDR3 contains 18 residues. V gave up 0 bases and J gave up 3 bases; unmatched junction bases: 13. Germline CDR1 is TSWWSYY and CDR2 is QGS. The chain's CDR3 is CALGELKGTCGGSDKLIF. CDR3 nucleotide sequence: TGTGCTCTTGGGGAACTAAAGGGTACGTGCGGGGGATCCGATAAACTCATCTTT.

The V and J genes are TRDV1 and TRDJ1; weak D call: TRDD3 (6 bases). V lost 2 bases to trimming and J lost 5 bases, with 24 bases between them. This CDR3 is 18 amino acids long. Per germline, CDR1 TSWWSYY and CDR2 QGS. CDR3 nucleotide sequence: TGTGCTCTTGGGGAATTAGGGATTCGAGGAGGGGATGATGATAAACTCATCTTT. Translation gives CALGELGIRGGDDDKLIF.

The chain uses TRDV1 and TRDJ1; 13 nucleotides agree with TRDD3. The V and J ends lost 2 bases and 1 base, in that order; junction bases with no gene match: 19. The CDR3 contains 22 residues. Germline-derived CDR1 and CDR2 are TSWWSYY and QGS. The CDR3 region is CALGEIILADTGGYGGTDKLIF. CDR3 sequence (DNA): TGTGCTCTTGGGGAAATCATTTTGGCGGACACTGGGGGATACGGAGGCACCGATAAACTCATCTTT.

This chain links TRDV1 with TRDJ1; tentatively, D is TRDD3 (6 bases). Germline V gene sequence: CDR1 TSWWSYY, CDR2 QGS. The CDR3 sequence is 18 residues long. Between the trimmed V and J ends, which lost 1 base and 0 bases, there was a span of 18 bases. The CDR3 loop reads CALGEQRIHQPYTDKLIF. The DNA for the CDR3 is TGTGCTCTTGGGGAACAGAGGATACACCAACCGTACACCGATAAACTCATCTTT.